These T cell receptor beta chains were read from a single sample in a study of blood T cell repertoires in COVID-19. Some clones are missing from TCRdb's copy, which holds only in-frame ones; the method was immunoSEQ multiplex PCR. The table records about 120,000 clones, around four fifths of them present only once. Sequenced: peripheral blood. The receptor source for this set is a man aged 25-40 years with acute or convalescent COVID-19. Each CDR3 is given with its conserved first and last residue. The D gene is left open where the match is weak. Clone sizes are given selectively: once, few, many, or a class where the clone is expanded.

D gene: .
V gene: TRBV6-2/TRBV6-3
J gene: TRBJ2-7
clone size: .
CDR3 protein: CASSSIRLANSYEQYF
CDR3 DNA: TGTGCCAGCAGTTCCATTCGGCTAGCGAACTCCTACGAGCAGTACTTC

D gene: .
V gene: TRBV6-5
J gene: TRBJ2-3
clone size: once
CDR3 protein: CASSLGENPTDTQYF
CDR3 DNA: TGTGCCAGCAGTTTAGGGGAAAATCCAACAGATACGCAGTATTTT

D gene: TRBD2
V gene: TRBV9
J gene: TRBJ2-1
clone size: few
CDR3 protein: CASNREGDYNEQFF
CDR3 DNA: TGTGCCTCCAACCGGGAGGGGGACTACAATGAGCAGTTCTTC

D gene: TRBD2
V gene: TRBV4-1
J gene: TRBJ2-1
clone size: .
CDR3 protein: CASSQDPGGGGLNEQFF
CDR3 DNA: TGCGCCAGCAGCCAAGATCCGGGAGGAGGTGGGTTAAATGAGCAGTTCTTC

D gene: TRBD2
V gene: TRBV9
J gene: TRBJ2-1
clone size: .
CDR3 protein: CASSVGILAGGDNEQFF
CDR3 DNA: TGTGCCAGCAGCGTAGGGATACTAGCGGGAGGAGACAATGAGCAGTTCTTC

D gene: .
V gene: TRBV6-8
J gene: TRBJ2-3
clone size: .
CDR3 protein: CASSPVGGGTDTQYF
CDR3 DNA: TGTGCCAGCAGTCCCGTGGGGGGAGGCACAGATACGCAGTATTTT

D gene: TRBD1
V gene: TRBV3-1/TRBV3-2
J gene: TRBJ2-7
clone size: once
CDR3 protein: CASSQARGYSYEQYF
CDR3 DNA: TGTGCCAGCAGCCAAGCCAGGGGGTACTCCTACGAGCAGTACTTC

D gene: TRBD2
V gene: TRBV4-2
J gene: TRBJ2-5
clone size: .
CDR3 protein: CASSQDFRTGGFRETQYF
CDR3 DNA: TGTGCCAGCAGCCAAGATTTTCGTACGGGAGGGTTTCGGGAGACCCAGTACTTC

D gene: .
V gene: TRBV2
J gene: TRBJ2-1
clone size: .
CDR3 protein: CASSDKGNSYNEQFF
CDR3 DNA: TGTGCCAGCAGTGATAAGGGGAACTCCTACAATGAGCAGTTCTTC

D gene: .
V gene: TRBV19
J gene: TRBJ1-1
clone size: .
CDR3 protein: CASSVGVSESFF
CDR3 DNA: TGTGCCAGTAGCGTCGGGGTGTCGGAGTCTTTCTTT

D gene: .
V gene: TRBV30
J gene: TRBJ2-5
clone size: .
CDR3 protein: CAWTPIGTVQETQYF
CDR3 DNA: TGTGCCTGGACCCCAATTGGAACAGTCCAAGAGACCCAGTACTTC

D gene: .
V gene: TRBV6-5
J gene: TRBJ2-3
clone size: .
CDR3 protein: CASTPGRHPDTQYF
CDR3 DNA: TGTGCCAGCACACCAGGCAGACATCCTGATACGCAGTATTTT

D gene: .
V gene: TRBV2
J gene: TRBJ2-7
clone size: .
CDR3 protein: CASRNTFSYEQYF
CDR3 DNA: TGTGCCAGCAGGAACACGTTCTCCTACGAGCAGTACTTC

D gene: TRBD2
V gene: TRBV7-3
J gene: TRBJ2-1
clone size: .
CDR3 protein: CASSPTSSGGHQFF
CDR3 DNA: TGTGCCAGCAGCCCCACGAGTAGCGGGGGCCACCAGTTCTTC

D gene: TRBD1
V gene: TRBV19
J gene: TRBJ2-1
clone size: .
CDR3 protein: CASRGQGSHNEQFF
CDR3 DNA: TGTGCCAGTAGGGGACAGGGGAGTCACAATGAGCAGTTCTTC

D gene: .
V gene: TRBV21-1
J gene: TRBJ1-5
clone size: .
CDR3 protein: CASSKVGEGDGNQPQHF
CDR3 DNA: TGTGCCAGCAGCAAAGTTGGTGAGGGAGATGGCAATCAGCCCCAGCATTTT

D gene: TRBD2
V gene: TRBV29-1
J gene: TRBJ2-3
clone size: .
CDR3 protein: CSVEGLEVTDTQYF
CDR3 DNA: TGCAGCGTTGAGGGACTAGAGGTGACAGATACGCAGTATTTT

D gene: .
V gene: TRBV6-5
J gene: TRBJ1-1
clone size: .
CDR3 protein: CASSYSSYGGAVQAFF
CDR3 DNA: TGTGCCAGCAGTTACTCTAGTTACGGGGGGGCTGTCCAAGCTTTCTTT

D gene: TRBD1
V gene: TRBV19
J gene: TRBJ1-1
clone size: .
CDR3 protein: CASTSPRDRVRVNTEAFF
CDR3 DNA: TGTGCCAGTACCTCTCCCCGGGACAGGGTACGCGTGAACACTGAAGCTTTCTTT

D gene: TRBD2
V gene: TRBV25-1
J gene: TRBJ2-1
clone size: .
CDR3 protein: CASIPPTSGSLVNEQFF
CDR3 DNA: TGTGCCAGCATTCCTCCGACTAGCGGGAGTCTGGTTAATGAGCAGTTCTTC

D gene: .
V gene: TRBV12-3/TRBV12-4
J gene: TRBJ1-2
clone size: .
CDR3 protein: CASSEDSYYGYTF
CDR3 DNA: TGTGCCAGCAGTGAGGACAGTTACTATGGCTACACCTTC

D gene: TRBD2
V gene: TRBV10-2
J gene: TRBJ2-3
clone size: .
CDR3 protein: CASSPLAVNTDTQYF
CDR3 DNA: TGCGCCAGCAGTCCCCTAGCGGTGAACACAGATACGCAGTATTTT

D gene: TRBD2
V gene: TRBV3-1/TRBV3-2
J gene: TRBJ2-1
clone size: .
CDR3 protein: CASSQVGGGANEQFF
CDR3 DNA: TGTGCCAGCAGCCAAGTAGGCGGGGGGGCGAATGAGCAGTTCTTC

D gene: .
V gene: TRBV3-1/TRBV3-2
J gene: TRBJ1-4
clone size: few
CDR3 protein: CASSHLREKLFF
CDR3 DNA: TGTGCCAGCAGCCATCTGAGGGAAAAACTGTTTTTT

D gene: TRBD1
V gene: TRBV9
J gene: TRBJ2-1
clone size: once
CDR3 protein: CASSDRQGSNEQFF
CDR3 DNA: TGTGCCAGCAGCGATCGACAGGGTTCAAATGAGCAGTTCTTC

D gene: .
V gene: TRBV5-4
J gene: TRBJ1-6
clone size: .
CDR3 protein: CASSGGPSNSPLHF
CDR3 DNA: TGTGCCAGCAGCGGCGGGCCTAGCAATTCACCCCTCCACTTT

D gene: TRBD1
V gene: TRBV15
J gene: TRBJ1-6
clone size: .
CDR3 protein: CATSNYRQGESPLHF
CDR3 DNA: TGTGCCACCAGCAACTATCGACAGGGGGAATCACCCCTCCACTTT

D gene: TRBD2
V gene: TRBV3-1/TRBV3-2
J gene: TRBJ2-5
clone size: once
CDR3 protein: CASTRPGLAGEGETQYF
CDR3 DNA: TGTGCCAGCACACGCCCGGGACTAGCGGGAGAAGGAGAGACCCAGTACTTC

D gene: TRBD1
V gene: TRBV29-1
J gene: TRBJ1-2
clone size: .
CDR3 protein: CSVEDRDRGRRTYGYTF
CDR3 DNA: TGCAGCGTTGAGGACCGGGACAGGGGGCGAAGGACCTATGGCTACACCTTC

D gene: TRBD1
V gene: TRBV25-1
J gene: TRBJ1-2
clone size: .
CDR3 protein: CASSVPGQGRYGYTF
CDR3 DNA: TGTGCCAGCAGTGTACCGGGACAGGGGCGCTATGGCTACACCTTC

D gene: TRBD2
V gene: TRBV7-6
J gene: TRBJ2-1
clone size: few
CDR3 protein: CASSLAWSGGGADEQFF
CDR3 DNA: TGTGCCAGCAGCTTAGCGTGGAGCGGGGGGGGCGCTGATGAGCAGTTCTTC

D gene: TRBD2
V gene: TRBV6-6
J gene: TRBJ2-3
clone size: .
CDR3 protein: CASSGTSGRAGDTQYF
CDR3 DNA: TGTGCCAGCAGTGGGACTAGCGGGAGGGCGGGGGATACGCAGTATTTT

D gene: .
V gene: TRBV19
J gene: TRBJ2-1
clone size: .
CDR3 protein: CASSMREFEQFF
CDR3 DNA: TGTGCCAGTAGTATGAGGGAGTTTGAGCAGTTCTTC

D gene: .
V gene: TRBV5-6
J gene: TRBJ1-2
clone size: few
CDR3 protein: CASSLAGYGYTF
CDR3 DNA: TGTGCCAGCAGTCTGGCGGGCTATGGCTACACCTTC

D gene: TRBD1
V gene: TRBV3-1/TRBV3-2
J gene: TRBJ1-1
clone size: .
CDR3 protein: CASSPRAGGVTEAFF
CDR3 DNA: TGTGCCAGCAGCCCCCGAGCAGGGGGCGTCACTGAAGCTTTCTTT

D gene: .
V gene: TRBV19
J gene: TRBJ2-1
clone size: few
CDR3 protein: CASSVSRGNEQFF
CDR3 DNA: TGTGCCAGTAGTGTCAGCCGCGGCAATGAGCAGTTCTTC

D gene: .
V gene: TRBV30
J gene: TRBJ2-2
clone size: .
CDR3 protein: CAYRELNTGELFF
CDR3 DNA: TGTGCCTACCGGGAGTTGAACACCGGGGAGCTGTTTTTT

D gene: TRBD1
V gene: TRBV5-5
J gene: TRBJ2-7
clone size: .
CDR3 protein: CASSLVGGQGRYEQYF
CDR3 DNA: TGTGCCAGCAGCTTGGTCGGAGGACAGGGGAGATACGAGCAGTACTTC

D gene: .
V gene: TRBV30
J gene: TRBJ1-2
clone size: .
CDR3 protein: CAGDHLGGGNYGYTF
CDR3 DNA: TGTGCCGGGGACCATCTTGGGGGGGGCAACTATGGCTACACCTTC

D gene: .
V gene: TRBV13
J gene: TRBJ2-2
clone size: once
CDR3 protein: CASSLAREDTGELFF
CDR3 DNA: TGTGCCAGCAGCTTAGCCAGGGAGGACACCGGGGAGCTGTTTTTT

D gene: TRBD1
V gene: TRBV7-2
J gene: TRBJ1-6
clone size: .
CDR3 protein: CASSLAHRGLSPLHF
CDR3 DNA: TGTGCCAGCAGCTTAGCCCACAGGGGGCTGTCACCCCTCCACTTT

D gene: .
V gene: TRBV6-5
J gene: TRBJ1-4
clone size: .
CDR3 protein: CASSYDRRATNEKLFF
CDR3 DNA: TGTGCCAGCAGTTACGACAGGAGAGCAACTAATGAAAAACTGTTTTTT

D gene: .
V gene: TRBV7-3
J gene: TRBJ2-6
clone size: .
CDR3 protein: CASSLLGAGANVLTF
CDR3 DNA: TGTGCCAGCAGCTTACTTGGGGCGGGGGCCAACGTCCTGACTTTC

D gene: .
V gene: TRBV7-9
J gene: TRBJ2-6
clone size: .
CDR3 protein: CASSLGQFPSGANVLTF
CDR3 DNA: TGTGCCAGCAGCTTAGGCCAGTTCCCCTCTGGGGCCAACGTCCTGACTTTC

D gene: .
V gene: TRBV5-1
J gene: TRBJ2-2
clone size: .
CDR3 protein: CASSPNTGELFF
CDR3 DNA: TGCGCCAGCAGCCCTAACACCGGGGAGCTGTTTTTT

D gene: TRBD2
V gene: TRBV4-2
J gene: TRBJ2-2
clone size: .
CDR3 protein: CASRQPPGGPKANTGELFF
CDR3 DNA: TGTGCCAGCAGGCAACCACCGGGGGGGCCCAAAGCGAACACCGGGGAGCTGTTTTTT

D gene: TRBD2
V gene: TRBV29-1
J gene: TRBJ2-3
clone size: many
CDR3 protein: CSVPSGLAGADTQYF
CDR3 DNA: TGCAGCGTGCCCTCGGGTCTAGCGGGAGCAGATACGCAGTATTTT

D gene: .
V gene: TRBV3-1/TRBV3-2
J gene: TRBJ1-6
clone size: .
CDR3 protein: CASSHPNSPLHF
CDR3 DNA: TGTGCCAGCAGCCACCCAAATTCACCCCTCCACTTT

D gene: TRBD1
V gene: TRBV15
J gene: TRBJ1-2
clone size: .
CDR3 protein: CATSRDSGGARGYTF
CDR3 DNA: TGTGCCACCAGCAGAGATTCAGGGGGCGCGAGGGGCTACACCTTC

D gene: .
V gene: TRBV29-1
J gene: TRBJ1-2
clone size: .
CDR3 protein: CSALTGEAYGYTF
CDR3 DNA: TGCAGCGCCCTAACGGGGGAAGCCTATGGCTACACCTTC

D gene: .
V gene: TRBV7-6
J gene: TRBJ2-7
clone size: .
CDR3 protein: CASSKSPGSAPYEQYF
CDR3 DNA: TGTGCCAGCAGTAAAAGTCCAGGATCGGCCCCCTACGAGCAGTACTTC

D gene: TRBD2
V gene: TRBV6-1
J gene: TRBJ2-5
clone size: .
CDR3 protein: CASSEGVAGGPETQYF
CDR3 DNA: TGTGCCAGCAGTGAAGGGGTAGCGGGGGGGCCAGAGACCCAGTACTTC

D gene: TRBD1
V gene: TRBV12-5
J gene: TRBJ1-2
clone size: .
CDR3 protein: CASGLEGASHNYGYTF
CDR3 DNA: TGTGCTAGTGGTTTGGAGGGGGCCTCCCATAACTATGGCTACACCTTC

D gene: .
V gene: TRBV19
J gene: TRBJ1-5
clone size: .
CDR3 protein: CASSTDSRYSNQPQHF
CDR3 DNA: TGTGCCAGTAGTACCGACAGCCGATATAGCAATCAGCCCCAGCATTTT

D gene: .
V gene: TRBV27
J gene: TRBJ2-1
clone size: .
CDR3 protein: CASSLRPYNEQFF
CDR3 DNA: TGTGCCAGCAGTCTACGCCCCTACAATGAGCAGTTCTTC